A selection of T cell receptor beta chains follows, all from one sample in a study of T cells in Graves' hyperthyroidism and ophthalmopathy. MiXCR was run by TCRdb on the multiplex PCR reads, yielding one entry per CDR3 protein. This sample has 500,000 to 650,000 distinct CDR3 sequences, with roughly 14% found just once. The sample taken for sequencing was blood. These receptors were taken from a woman between 45 and 60 years old with Graves' ophthalmopathy. CDR3s include the opening cysteine and the closing phenylalanine or tryptophan.

V: TRBV24-1
J: TRBJ2-5
CDR3: CATSEGWRDRETQYF

V: TRBV5-4
J: TRBJ1-4
CDR3: CASSRTGGAGSEKLFF

V: TRBV9
J: TRBJ2-7
CDR3: CASSSGQGDYEQYF

V: TRBV7-3
J: TRBJ2-1
CDR3: CASSLSSGQGANEQFF

V: TRBV27
J: TRBJ2-3
CDR3: CASSFRDRGTDTQYF

V: TRBV11-1
J: TRBJ2-1
CDR3: CASSLLAMGNEQFF

V: TRBV19
J: TRBJ1-2
CDR3: CASSMGDRIYYGYTF

V: TRBV30
J: TRBJ1-2
CDR3: CAWSVGRHNYGYTF

V: TRBV10-3
J: TRBJ2-1
CDR3: CAVRTLAGGYNEQFF

V: TRBV14
J: TRBJ2-2
CDR3: CASSQFLRATGELFF

V: TRBV29-1
J: TRBJ1-2
CDR3: CSVGTGGSYYGYTF

V: TRBV7-6
J: TRBJ2-2
CDR3: CASSEDRGPGELFF

V: TRBV7-2
J: TRBJ1-2
CDR3: CASSLVNFNYGYTF

V: TRBV30
J: TRBJ1-1
CDR3: CAWTSWVNTEAFF

V: TRBV7-8
J: TRBJ2-5
CDR3: CASSLWTSGSGRETQYF

V: TRBV24-1
J: TRBJ2-5
CDR3: CATSLPGLAGVETQYF

V: TRBV27
J: TRBJ2-7
CDR3: CASSPLTSGRAAEQYF

V: TRBV2
J: TRBJ2-2
CDR3: CASSEGDRNTGELFF

V: TRBV7-6
J: TRBJ2-3
CDR3: CASSARLAGDADTQYF

V: TRBV2
J: TRBJ2-1
CDR3: CASSEPGMGNEQFF

V: TRBV6-2/TRBV6-3
J: TRBJ1-5
CDR3: CASSYRAGSNQPQHF

V: TRBV27
J: TRBJ2-1
CDR3: CASSLGWAPYNEQFF

V: TRBV20-1
J: TRBJ1-5
CDR3: CSASYDPNSNQPQHF

V: TRBV15
J: TRBJ2-7
CDR3: CATSRPDRGHYEQYF

V: TRBV6-1
J: TRBJ2-2
CDR3: CASRPGLAGVANTGELFF

V: TRBV4-1
J: TRBJ2-4
CDR3: CASSQDVARLAKNIQYF

V: TRBV28
J: TRBJ1-1
CDR3: CASSTYQGAMNTEAFF

V: TRBV28
J: TRBJ2-7
CDR3: CASTKGGRAYEQYF